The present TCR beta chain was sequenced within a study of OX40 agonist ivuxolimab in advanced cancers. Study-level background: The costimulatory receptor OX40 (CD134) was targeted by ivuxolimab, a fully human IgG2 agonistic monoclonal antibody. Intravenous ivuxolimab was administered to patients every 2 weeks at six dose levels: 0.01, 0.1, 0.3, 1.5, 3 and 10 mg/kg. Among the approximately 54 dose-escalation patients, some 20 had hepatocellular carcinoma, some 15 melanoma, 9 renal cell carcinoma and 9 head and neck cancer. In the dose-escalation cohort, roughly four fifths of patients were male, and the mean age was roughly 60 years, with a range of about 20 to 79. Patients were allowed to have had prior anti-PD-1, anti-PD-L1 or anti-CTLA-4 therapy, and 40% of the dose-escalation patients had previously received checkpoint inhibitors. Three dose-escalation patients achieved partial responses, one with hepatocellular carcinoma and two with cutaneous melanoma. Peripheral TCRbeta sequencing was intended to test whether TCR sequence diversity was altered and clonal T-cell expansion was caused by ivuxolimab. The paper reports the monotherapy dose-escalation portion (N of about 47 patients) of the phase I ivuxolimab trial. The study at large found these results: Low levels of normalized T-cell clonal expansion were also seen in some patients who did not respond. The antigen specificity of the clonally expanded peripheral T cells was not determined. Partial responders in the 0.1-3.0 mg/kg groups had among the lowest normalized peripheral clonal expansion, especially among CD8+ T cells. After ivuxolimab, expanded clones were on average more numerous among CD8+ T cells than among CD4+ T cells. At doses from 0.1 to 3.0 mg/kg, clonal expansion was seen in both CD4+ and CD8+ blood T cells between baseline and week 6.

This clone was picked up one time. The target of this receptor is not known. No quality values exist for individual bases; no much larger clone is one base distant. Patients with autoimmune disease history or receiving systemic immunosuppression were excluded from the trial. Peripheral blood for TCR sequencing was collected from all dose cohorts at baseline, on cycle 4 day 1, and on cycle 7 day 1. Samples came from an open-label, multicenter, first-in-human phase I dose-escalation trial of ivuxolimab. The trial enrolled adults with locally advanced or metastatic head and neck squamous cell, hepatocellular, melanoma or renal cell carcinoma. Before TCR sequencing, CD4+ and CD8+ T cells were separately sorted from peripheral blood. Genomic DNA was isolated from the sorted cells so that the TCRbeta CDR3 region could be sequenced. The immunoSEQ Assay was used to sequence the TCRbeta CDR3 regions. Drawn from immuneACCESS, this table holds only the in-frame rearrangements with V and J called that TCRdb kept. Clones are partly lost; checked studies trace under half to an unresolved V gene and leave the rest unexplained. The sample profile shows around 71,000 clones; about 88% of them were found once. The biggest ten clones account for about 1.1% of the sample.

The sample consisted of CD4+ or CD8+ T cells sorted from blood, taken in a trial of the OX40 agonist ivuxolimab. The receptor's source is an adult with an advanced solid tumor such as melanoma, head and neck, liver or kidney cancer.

The nucleotide sequence is given as TGCGCCAGCAGCCAAGCAATGGGAGCCCCTGAGCAGTTCTTC. Its coded protein is CASSQAMGAPEQFF. The V gene is TRBV4-3 and the J gene is TRBJ2-1, with TRBD2 as a weak D call on 5 bases. The CDR3, from cysteine to phenylalanine, totals 14 residues. Of all the DNA, just the CDR3 is kept, 42 bases in frame from base 1. V was cut back by 1 base and J by 9 bases, leaving a gap of 13 bases between them. Looking up the germline V gene yields CDR1 LGHNA and CDR2 YSLEER.